The 14 T cell receptor beta chains presented below share a single source sample, sequenced in a study of molecular identifiers for immune sequencing clone quantification. MiXCR, run by TCRdb on the PCR reads, gives a single entry per CDR3 protein. The data contain fewer than 45,000 distinct CDR3 sequences, approximately 20% of them singletons. Material: naive CD8+ T cells from blood, with Jurkat cell RNA spiked in. Subset given: FACS-sorted CD8+CD4-CCR7+CD45RA+ naive T cells. Receptor source: a human donor in good health. Some libraries in this study had Jurkat cell RNA spiked in.

This clonotype was observed many times. The V call is TRBV6-2 or TRBV6-3, the J call TRBJ2-5; possible D gene TRBD1, 5 bases. CDR1 MNHEY and CDR2 SVGEGT come from the germline V gene. CDR3 size: 13 residues. V shed 6 bases and J shed 0 bases, with 8 bases lying between them. The DNA for the CDR3 is TGTGCCAGCAGACAGGCGAACCAAGAGACCCAGTACTTC. This encodes CASRQANQETQYF.

This clonotype was observed many times. V and J are TRBV11-2 and TRBJ2-1; D is unclear. This CDR3 is 12 amino acids long. Germline values: CDR1 SGHAT, CDR2 FQNNGV. V was shortened by 5 bases and J by 8 bases, with 10 bases between the two germline ends. CDR3 DNA: TGTGCCAGCAGCCCCCCAATCGATGAGCAGTTCTTC. It encodes CASSPPIDEQFF.

This clonotype was seen more than once but under ten times. The chain uses TRBV5-1 and TRBJ2-5; the D gene is possibly TRBD1 (6 bases). The CDR3 sequence is 14 residues long. Germline CDR1 SGHRS, CDR2 YFSETQ. Trimming took off 3 bases at V and 1 base at J, with 10 bases between the two ends. In DNA, the CDR3 is TGCGCCAGCAGCTCACACAGGGTCCAAGAGACCCAGTACTTC. Its translation: CASSSHRVQETQYF.

As to this clonotype: Just one base apart from a much larger clone, this may be a read error. V is TRBV2 and J is TRBJ2-1; TRBD2 matches 11 bases. Germline V gene lookup returns CDR1 SNHLY and CDR2 FYNNEI. The CDR3 contains 15 residues. The V segment lost 8 bases and the J segment 3 bases; nucleotides outside the gene matches: 6. In DNA form, the CDR3 reads TGTGCCAGCGGAATAGCGGGGGGGGGCTACAATGAGCAGTTCTTC. Amino acid sequence: CASGIAGGGYNEQFF.

The V and J genes are TRBV19 and TRBJ1-4, with D maybe TRBD1 (6 bases). The V gene's germline CDR1 is LNHDA and CDR2 SQIVND (reference sequence). This CDR3 has 15 amino acids. Between the trimmed V and J ends, which lost 8 bases and 0 bases, there was a span of 13 bases. The CDR3 protein is CASRQTGATNEKLFF. The CDR3 nucleotides are TGTGCCAGTCGACAGACAGGCGCAACTAATGAAAAACTGTTTTTT.

This clonotype was observed at least ten times. The chain uses TRBV7-9 and TRBJ2-7, with D tentatively TRBD2 (6 bases). Germline values: CDR1 SEHNR, CDR2 FQNEAQ (reference sequence). CDR3 length equals 15 residues. Trimming removed 6 bases from V and 2 bases from J, with 17 bases in between. The CDR3 DNA reads as TGTGCCAGCAGTTCAGTGGCGGGGATAACCTACGAGCAGTACTTC. This codes for CASSSVAGITYEQYF.

This clonotype came up many times. The chain uses TRBV2 and TRBJ1-5, with 7 bases identical to TRBD1. Germline assignment: CDR1 SNHLY and CDR2 FYNNEI. The CDR3 totals 15 residues. V trimming: 3 bases; J trimming: 1 base; junction bases outside the gene matches: 3. CDR3 sequence (DNA): TGTGCCAGCAGTGACGGACAGGAGAGCAATCAGCCCCAGCATTTT. Protein sequence: CASSDGQESNQPQHF.

This clonotype was recorded at least ten times. The J gene is TRBJ1-5, the V gene TRBV7-9; the D is unclear. This CDR3 comprises 15 residues. V gave up 5 bases and J gave up 2 bases, with 13 bases separating them. Per germline, CDR1 SEHNR and CDR2 FQNEAQ (reference sequence). In DNA form, the CDR3 reads TGTGCCAGCAGCCAAGGAGGGTTGGGCAATCAGCCCCAGCATTTT. The encoded protein is CASSQGGLGNQPQHF.

This clonotype was seen more than once but under ten times. This sequence joins TRBV6-2 or TRBV6-3 and TRBJ2-1; TRBD1 or TRBD2 may be the D gene (5 bases each). The CDR3 covers 15 residues. Germline V gene lookup returns CDR1 MNHEY and CDR2 SVGEGT. Trimming took off 2 bases at V and 4 bases at J, with 12 bases between the two ends. The CDR3 loop is CASSYVGASYNEQFF. The CDR3 DNA is TGTGCCAGCAGTTACGTCGGGGCAAGTTACAATGAGCAGTTCTTC.

This clonotype came up a few times. The chain recombines TRBV28 with TRBJ1-2; D is undetermined. The CDR3 runs 12 residues. Looked up from germline, CDR1 is MDHEN and CDR2 is SYDVKM. V was trimmed by 3 bases and J by 7 bases, leaving 9 bases between them. The CDR3 spells CASSLGRPGYTF. CDR3 nucleotides: TGTGCCAGCAGTTTGGGCCGTCCTGGCTACACCTTC.

In its sample, this clonotype was seen many times. The chain recombines TRBV9 with TRBJ2-3, with TRBD2 matching 9 bases. V was clipped by 3 bases and J by 6 bases; unmatched bases: 11. Germline loops: CDR1 SGDLS, CDR2 YYNGEE. The CDR3 spans 16 residues. CDR3 region: CASSDPGTSSLDTQYF. The CDR3, as DNA: TGTGCCAGCAGCGACCCCGGGACTAGCAGCTTGGATACGCAGTATTTT.

This clonotype was counted between two and nine times. The gene calls are TRBV7-8 and TRBJ2-3, with TRBD2 identical over 10 bases. Germline V gene sequence: CDR1 SGHVS, CDR2 FQNEAQ. There are 19 residues in the CDR3. The V segment lost 7 bases and the J segment 0 bases; nucleotides outside the gene matches: 16. CDR3: CASKLFAGTSGVSTDTQYF. The CDR3 nucleotides read TGTGCCAGCAAGCTATTCGCCGGCACTAGCGGGGTGAGCACAGATACGCAGTATTTT. The entire variable domain, with the rest obtained from reference TRBV7-8 and TRBJ2-3, is as follows: GAGVSQSPRYKVAKRGQDVALRCDPISGHVSLFWYQQALGQGPEFLTYFQNEAQLDKSGLPSDRFFAERPEGSVSTLKIQRTQQEDSAVYLCASKLFAGTSGVSTDTQYFGPGTRLTVL.

This clonotype was seen a handful of times. The chain recombines TRBV29-1 with TRBJ2-7; weak D call: TRBD1 (5 bases). The CDR3 loop spans 12 amino acids. CDR1 and CDR2 from the germline V gene are SQVTM and ANQGSEA. V dropped 5 bases and J dropped 2 bases, with 10 bases sitting between them. The CDR3, as DNA: TGCAGCGTTCTGACAGCTACCTACGAGCAGTACTTC. Translating it yields CSVLTATYEQYF.

This clonotype came up a few times. A much larger clone differs by one base, so this may be a read error. The chain joins TRBV4-3 to TRBJ1-5; tentatively, D is TRBD1 (6 bases). The CDR3 spans 15 residues. V lost 2 bases to trimming and J lost 5 bases, with 13 bases between them. Germline V gives CDR1 LGHNA, CDR2 YSLEER. CDR3 sequence: CASSQIQGDDQPQHF. The CDR3 DNA is TGCGCCAGCAGCCAAATACAGGGAGACGATCAGCCCCAGCATTTT.